This TCR beta chain originates from a study of T cell clones after liver transplantation. V dropped 4 bases and J dropped 3 bases, with 11 bases sitting between them. Germline CDR1 SGHTS, CDR2 YDEGEE. This CDR3 spans 14 amino acids. The repertoire was sequenced with immunoSEQ multiplex PCR; TCRdb's copy has only in-frame clones and lacks some. The data hold tens of thousands of clones, with about 92% observed a single time. The clonotype comes from a human donor who received a liver transplant. The chain is built from TRBV5-8 and TRBJ2-1, with D tentatively TRBD2 (6 bases). The sample consisted of CD4+ T cells from blood, taken before liver transplant. The chain's CDR3 is CASSSRGNYNEQFF. DNA of the CDR3: TGTGCCAGCAGCAGTCGGGGGAACTACAATGAGCAGTTCTTC.